This T cell receptor beta chain was obtained from a study of glioma-infiltrating T cells. This clonotype was counted ten times or more. Using RNA template, CDR3s of TCR alpha and beta were amplified with iRepertoire arm-PCR. TCRdb redid the calling of the multiplex PCR reads with MiXCR, one entry per CDR3 protein. The table records approximately 120,000 distinct CDR3 sequences, less than 30% of them present only once. Trimming took 6 bases from V and 4 from J, leaving 12 bases between them. Germline-derived CDR1 and CDR2 are LNHDA and SQIVND (reference sequence). The CDR3 loop spans 13 amino acids. Sequenced: glioma tissue, nonneoplastic brain tissue, or PBMCs (not recorded which). This TCR came from a human donor with low-grade glioma or glioblastoma, undergoing nonglioma brain surgery, or in good health (not recorded which). This chain uses TRBV19 with TRBJ1-2; D ambiguous. CDR3: CASSDVPGYGYTF. The CDR3 DNA follows: TGTGCCAGTAGCGATGTGCCAGGCTATGGCTACACCTTC.